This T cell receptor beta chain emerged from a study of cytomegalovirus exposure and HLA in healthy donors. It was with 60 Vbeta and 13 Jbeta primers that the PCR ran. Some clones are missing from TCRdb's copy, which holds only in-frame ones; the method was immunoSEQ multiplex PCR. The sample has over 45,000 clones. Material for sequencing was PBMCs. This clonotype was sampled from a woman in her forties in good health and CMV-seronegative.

Written as DNA, the CDR3 is TGTGCCAGCAGCTTTTGGGGACAGGACCCTGGTACTGGCTACACCTTC. Translation: CASSFWGQDPGTGYTF. The V call is TRBV7-9, the J call TRBJ1-2; TRBD1 matches 8 bases. The CDR3 is 16 residues long. Germline V CDR1 and CDR2: SEHNR, FQNEAQ (reference sequence). With V trimmed by 3 bases and J by 7 bases, 13 bases remained unmatched.